This TCR beta chain derives from a study of cytomegalovirus exposure and HLA in healthy donors. Study-wide findings and caveats: In the roughly 130 validation repertoires, a later analysis found that first-cohort TCR clusters tended to co-occur.

Trimming removed 4 bases at V and 0 bases at J, with 12 bases between. Per germline, CDR1 SEHNR and CDR2 FQNEAQ (reference sequence). The CDR3 runs to 15 residues. This clone was detected once. The target antigen is unknown. The donors were members of the roughly 130-subject validation cohort (separate from the approximately 670-subject first cohort). Clones were read by immunoSEQ multiplex PCR, and TCRdb kept only the in-frame ones, dropping some. The repertoire has 110,000 to 150,000 clones, over 90% of them found once; the top ten carry 1.5% to 2%. This sequence originates from a man aged 18 to 35 in good health and CMV-seropositive. The V gene is TRBV7-9, the J gene TRBJ1-1; no firm D call. Specimen: PBMCs. Here the CDR3 DNA reads TGTGCCAGCAGCTCCCCGCGGGAAGTGAACACTGAAGCTTTCTTT. It yields the protein CASSSPREVNTEAFF.